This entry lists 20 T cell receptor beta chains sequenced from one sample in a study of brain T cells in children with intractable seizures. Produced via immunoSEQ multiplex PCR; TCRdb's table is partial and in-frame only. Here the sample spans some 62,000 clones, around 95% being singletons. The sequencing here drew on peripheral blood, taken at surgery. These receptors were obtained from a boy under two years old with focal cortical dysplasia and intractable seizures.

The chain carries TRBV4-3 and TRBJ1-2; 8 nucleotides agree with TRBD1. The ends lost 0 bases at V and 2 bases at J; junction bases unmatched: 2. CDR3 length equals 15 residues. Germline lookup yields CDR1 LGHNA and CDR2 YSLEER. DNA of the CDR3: TGCGCCAGCAGCCAAGATGCAGGGGGCAACTATGGCTACACCTTC. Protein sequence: CASSQDAGGNYGYTF.

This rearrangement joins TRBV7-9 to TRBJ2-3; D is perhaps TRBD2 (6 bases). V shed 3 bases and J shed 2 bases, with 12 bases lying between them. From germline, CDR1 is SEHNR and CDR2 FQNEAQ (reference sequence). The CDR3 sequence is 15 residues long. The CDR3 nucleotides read TGTGCCAGCAGCTTGCGGGGTCCGGACACAGATACGCAGTATTTT. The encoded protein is CASSLRGPDTDTQYF.

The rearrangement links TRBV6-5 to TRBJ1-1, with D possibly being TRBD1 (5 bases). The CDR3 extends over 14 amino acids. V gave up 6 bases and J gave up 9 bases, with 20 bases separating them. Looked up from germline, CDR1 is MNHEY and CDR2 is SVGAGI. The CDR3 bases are TGTGCCAGCAGCCGATCTATCCAACCGGGACAAGCTTTCTTT. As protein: CASSRSIQPGQAFF.

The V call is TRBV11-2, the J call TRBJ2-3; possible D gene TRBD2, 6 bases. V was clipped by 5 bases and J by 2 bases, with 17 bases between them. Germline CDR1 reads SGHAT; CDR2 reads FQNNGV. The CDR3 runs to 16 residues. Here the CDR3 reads CASSGGRTSFTDTQYF. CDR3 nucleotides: TGTGCCAGCAGCGGTGGGAGGACTTCCTTCACAGATACGCAGTATTTT. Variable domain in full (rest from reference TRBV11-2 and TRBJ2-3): EAGVAQSPRYKIIEKRQSVAFWCNPISGHATLYWYQQILGQGPKLLIQFQNNGVVDDSQLPKDRFSAERLKGVDSTLKIQPAKLEDSAVYLCASSGGRTSFTDTQYFGPGTRLTVL.

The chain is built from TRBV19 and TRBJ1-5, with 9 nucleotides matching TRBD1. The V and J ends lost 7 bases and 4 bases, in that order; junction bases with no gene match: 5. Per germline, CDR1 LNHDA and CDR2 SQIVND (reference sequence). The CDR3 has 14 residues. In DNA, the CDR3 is TGTGCCAGTATCTCGACAGGGGGAAATCAGCCCCAGCATTTT. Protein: CASISTGGNQPQHF.

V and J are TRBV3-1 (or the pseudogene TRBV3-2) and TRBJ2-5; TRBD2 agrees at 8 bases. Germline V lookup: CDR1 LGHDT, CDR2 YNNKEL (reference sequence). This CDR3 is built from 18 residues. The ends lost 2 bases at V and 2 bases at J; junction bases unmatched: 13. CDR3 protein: CASSQRVGGLGSQETQYF. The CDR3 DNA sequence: TGTGCCAGCAGCCAACGCGTTGGGGGACTAGGGTCTCAAGAGACCCAGTACTTC.

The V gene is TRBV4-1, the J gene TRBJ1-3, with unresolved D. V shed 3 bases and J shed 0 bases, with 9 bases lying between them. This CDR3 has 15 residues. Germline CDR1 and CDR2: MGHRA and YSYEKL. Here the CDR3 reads CASSQDGNSGNTIYF. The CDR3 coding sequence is TGCGCCAGCAGCCAGGACGGGAACTCTGGAAACACCATATATTTT.

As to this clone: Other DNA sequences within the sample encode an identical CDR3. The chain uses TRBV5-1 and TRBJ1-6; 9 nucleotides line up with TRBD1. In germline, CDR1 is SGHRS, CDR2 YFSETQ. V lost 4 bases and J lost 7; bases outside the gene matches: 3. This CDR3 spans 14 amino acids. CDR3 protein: CASSLGQGNSPLHF. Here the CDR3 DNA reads TGCGCCAGCAGCCTAGGACAGGGGAATTCACCCCTCCACTTT. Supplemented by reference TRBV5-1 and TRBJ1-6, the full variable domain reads KAGVTQTPRYLIKTRGQQVTLSCSPISGHRSVSWYQQTPGQGLQFLFEYFSETQRNKGNFPGRFSGRQFSNSRSEMNVSTLELGDSALYLCASSLGQGNSPLHFGNGTRLTVT.

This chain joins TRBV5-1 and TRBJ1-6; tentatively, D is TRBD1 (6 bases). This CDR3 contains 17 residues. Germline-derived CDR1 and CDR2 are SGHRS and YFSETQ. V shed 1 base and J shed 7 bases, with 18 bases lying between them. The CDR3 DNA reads TGCGCCAGCAGCTTGTTGGGTCAGGGGTCTACGAATTCACCCCTCCACTTT. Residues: CASSLLGQGSTNSPLHF.

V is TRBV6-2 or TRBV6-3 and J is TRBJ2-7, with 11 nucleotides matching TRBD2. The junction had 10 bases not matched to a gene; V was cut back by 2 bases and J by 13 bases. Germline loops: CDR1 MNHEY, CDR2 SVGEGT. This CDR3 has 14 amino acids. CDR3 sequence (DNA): TGTGCCAGCAGTTACGGGACTAGCGGAAAAGGACGTTACTTC. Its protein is CASSYGTSGKGRYF.

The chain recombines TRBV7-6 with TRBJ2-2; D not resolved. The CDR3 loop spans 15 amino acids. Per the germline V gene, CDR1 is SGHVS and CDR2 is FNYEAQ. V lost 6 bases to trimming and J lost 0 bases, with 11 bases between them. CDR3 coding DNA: TGTGCCAGCAGTTCCCCGCCAGCGAACACCGGGGAGCTGTTTTTT. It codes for CASSSPPANTGELFF. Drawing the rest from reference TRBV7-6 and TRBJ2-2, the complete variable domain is GAGVSQSPRYKVTKRGQDVALRCDPISGHVSLYWYRQALGQGPEFLTYFNYEAQQDKSGLPNDRFSAERPEGSISTLTIQRTEQRDSAMYRCASSSPPANTGELFFGEGSRLTVL.

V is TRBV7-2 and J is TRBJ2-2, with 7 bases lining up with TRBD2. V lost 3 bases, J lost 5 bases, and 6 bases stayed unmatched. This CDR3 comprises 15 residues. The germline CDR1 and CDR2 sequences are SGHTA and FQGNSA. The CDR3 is CASSFSSGATGELFF. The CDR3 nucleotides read TGTGCCAGCAGCTTCTCTAGCGGTGCAACCGGGGAGCTGTTTTTT. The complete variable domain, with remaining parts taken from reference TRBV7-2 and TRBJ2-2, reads GAGVSQSPSNKVTEKGKDVELRCDPISGHTALYWYRQSLGQGLEFLIYFQGNSAPDKSGLPSDRFSAERTGGSVSTLTIQRTQQEDSAVYLCASSFSSGATGELFFGEGSRLTVL.

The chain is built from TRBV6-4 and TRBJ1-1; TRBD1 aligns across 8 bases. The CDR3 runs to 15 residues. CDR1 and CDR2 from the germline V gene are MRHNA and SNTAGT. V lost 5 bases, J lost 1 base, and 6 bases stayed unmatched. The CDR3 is CASSPGTGSNTEAFF. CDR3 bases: TGTGCCAGCAGTCCCGGGACAGGATCGAACACTGAAGCTTTCTTT.

Here the CDR3 DNA reads TGCGCCAGCAGCCAAGATGTCAGCGGAAGCTACGAGCAGTACTTC. This codes for CASSQDVSGSYEQYF. This chain uses TRBV4-3 with TRBJ2-7; a possible D gene is TRBD2 (5 bases). The length of the CDR3 is 15 residues. Trimming removed 0 bases at V and 3 bases at J, with 12 bases between. CDR1 is LGHNA and CDR2 is YSLEER in the germline V gene.

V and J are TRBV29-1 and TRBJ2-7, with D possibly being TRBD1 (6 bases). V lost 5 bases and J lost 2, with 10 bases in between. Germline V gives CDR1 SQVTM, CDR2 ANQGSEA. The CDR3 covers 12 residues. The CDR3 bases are TGCAGCGTTCAAACAGGGACCTACGAGCAGTACTTC. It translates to CSVQTGTYEQYF.

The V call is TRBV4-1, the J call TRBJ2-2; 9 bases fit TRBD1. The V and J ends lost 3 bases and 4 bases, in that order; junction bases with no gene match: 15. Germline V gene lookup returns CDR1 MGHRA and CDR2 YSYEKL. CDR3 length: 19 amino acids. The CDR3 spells CASSQFLPGQGTFTGELFF. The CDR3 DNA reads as TGCGCCAGCAGCCAGTTCTTGCCGGGACAGGGCACCTTCACCGGGGAGCTGTTTTTT.

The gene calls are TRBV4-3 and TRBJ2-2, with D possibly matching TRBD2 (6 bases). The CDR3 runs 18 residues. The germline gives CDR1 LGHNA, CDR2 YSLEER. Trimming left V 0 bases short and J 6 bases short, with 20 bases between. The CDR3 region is CASSQDRGPLAFAGELFF. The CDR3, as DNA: TGCGCCAGCAGCCAAGATCGAGGTCCACTAGCATTCGCCGGGGAGCTGTTTTTT.

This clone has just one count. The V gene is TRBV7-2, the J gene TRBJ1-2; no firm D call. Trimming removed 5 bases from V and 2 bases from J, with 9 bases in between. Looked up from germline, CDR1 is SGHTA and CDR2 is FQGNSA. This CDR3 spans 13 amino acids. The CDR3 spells CASSGRMNYGYTF. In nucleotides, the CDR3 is TGTGCCAGCAGCGGACGGATGAACTATGGCTACACCTTC.

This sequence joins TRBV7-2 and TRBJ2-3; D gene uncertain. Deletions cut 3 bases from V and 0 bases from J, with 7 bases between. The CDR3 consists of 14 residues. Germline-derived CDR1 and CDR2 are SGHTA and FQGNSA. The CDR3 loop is CASSFGSSTDTQYF. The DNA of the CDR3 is TGTGCCAGCAGCTTCGGGTCTAGCACAGATACGCAGTATTTT.

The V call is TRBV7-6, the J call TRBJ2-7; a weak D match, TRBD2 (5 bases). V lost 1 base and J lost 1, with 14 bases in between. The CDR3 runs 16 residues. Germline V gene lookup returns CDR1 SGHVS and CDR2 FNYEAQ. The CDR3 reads CASSLDIASESYEQYF. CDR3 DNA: TGTGCCAGCAGCTTAGATATAGCGTCGGAGTCCTACGAGCAGTACTTC.